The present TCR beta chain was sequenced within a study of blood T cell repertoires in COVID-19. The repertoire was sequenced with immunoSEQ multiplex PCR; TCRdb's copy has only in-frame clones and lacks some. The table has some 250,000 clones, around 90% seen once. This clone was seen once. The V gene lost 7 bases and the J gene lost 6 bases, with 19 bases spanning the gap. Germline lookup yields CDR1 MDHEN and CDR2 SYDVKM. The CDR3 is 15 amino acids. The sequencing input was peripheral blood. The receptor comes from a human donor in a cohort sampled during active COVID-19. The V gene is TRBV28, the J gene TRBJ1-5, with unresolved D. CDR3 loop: CASNREFGGSQPQHF. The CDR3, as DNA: TGTGCCAGCAATCGGGAGTTCGGTGGATCTCAGCCCCAGCATTTT.